This TCR beta chain derives from a study of CD8+CD57+ T cells in acquired aplastic anemia. Study details: About 3 ug was the average amount of DNA from sorted CD4+ and CD8+ cells.

TCR beta VDJ combinations and CDR3 sequences were profiled from genomic DNA. TCRdb used MiXCR to reprocess the reads, holding one entry per CDR3 protein. The sample records around 200,000 distinct CDR3 sequences, roughly half being singletons. The V gene lost 5 bases and the J gene lost 1 base, with 5 bases spanning the gap. Germline V lookup: CDR1 LNHNV, CDR2 YYDKDF (reference sequence). This CDR3 is 12 amino acids long. Sequenced: sorted CD4+, CD8+, or CD8+CD57+ T cells (not recorded which) from PBMCs. The rearrangement joins TRBV15 to TRBJ2-5; no firm D call. The sequence was collected from a human donor in good health, serving as a control. The CDR3 is CATSGPQETQYF. The CDR3 DNA is TGTGCCACCAGCGGGCCCCAAGAGACCCAGTACTTC.